The 12 T cell receptor beta chains below were found in one sample sequenced in a study of blood T cell repertoires in COVID-19. Produced via immunoSEQ multiplex PCR; TCRdb's table is partial and in-frame only. This sample yields a few hundred thousand clones, of which 88% are seen a single time; approximately 1% belongs to the top ten. The sample comprised PBMCs or T cells enriched from blood (not recorded which). The receptor set was obtained from a woman in her twenties or thirties who had been exposed to COVID-19.

CDR3 residues: CASSRQGTGELFF. The CDR3 region has the DNA TGTGCCAGCAGTAGGCAGGGGACCGGGGAGCTGTTTTTT. The chain joins TRBV27 to TRBJ2-2; D might be TRBD1 (6 bases). The CDR3 runs to 13 residues. Trimming removed 5 bases from V and 5 bases from J, with 9 bases in between. Germline CDR1 is MNHEY and CDR2 is SMNVEV (reference sequence).

The CDR3 loop is CASSPDRVRTEAFF. In nucleotides, the CDR3 is TGTGCCAGCAGCCCCGACAGGGTTCGGACTGAAGCTTTCTTT. V and J are TRBV4-2 and TRBJ1-1, with 7 bases aligning to TRBD1. V dropped 4 bases and J dropped 5; count of bases not matched to a gene: 7. Looked up from germline, CDR1 is LGHNA and CDR2 is YNFKEQ. This CDR3 region has 14 residues.

The V and J genes are TRBV5-6 and TRBJ2-7, with D tentatively TRBD1 (6 bases). The germline gives CDR1 SGHDT, CDR2 YYEEEE. The CDR3 contains 17 residues. The germline V and J ends were trimmed by 4 bases and 5 bases, with 25 bases remaining between them. The CDR3, as DNA: TGTGCCAGCAGCCGAAGGACAAGGGGGACCCTTGGGGACGAGCAGTACTTC. Translation: CASSRRTRGTLGDEQYF.

The chain is built from TRBV28 and TRBJ1-1; 7 bases map to TRBD1. CDR1 and CDR2 (germline): MDHEN, SYDVKM. The length of the CDR3 is 14 residues. The trim removed 6 bases at V and 2 bases at J, leaving 6 bases unmatched. DNA of the CDR3: TGTGCCAGCAGGTTGGGACAGTTCAACACTGAAGCTTTCTTT. Translation: CASRLGQFNTEAFF.

The rearrangement joins TRBV15 to TRBJ2-7; D is perhaps TRBD1 (5 bases). CDR1 and CDR2 from the germline V gene are LNHNV and YYDKDF (reference sequence). The CDR3 sequence is 13 residues long. Deletions cut 5 bases from V and 2 bases from J, with 10 bases between. CDR3 in amino acids: CATSGDRPYEQYF. In DNA, the CDR3 is TGTGCCACCAGCGGCGACAGACCCTACGAGCAGTACTTC.

The CDR3 DNA reads TGTGCCAGCAGTACGGGTGGTCCGGAAGCTTTCTTT. It codes for CASSTGGPEAFF. The V gene is TRBV25-1, the J gene TRBJ1-1, with D uncertain. V lost 5 bases and J lost 8, with 12 bases in between. CDR1 is MGHDK and CDR2 is SYGVNS in the germline V gene. CDR3 length: 12 residues.

This clone appeared once. The genes are TRBV9 and TRBJ2-7, with D perhaps matching TRBD1 (5 bases). V was trimmed by 0 bases and J by 5 bases, leaving 15 bases between them. The germline gives CDR1 SGDLS, CDR2 YYNGEE. The CDR3 has 15 residues. DNA for the CDR3: TGTGCCAGCAGCGTAGGAACAGGAACTACCCACGAGCAGTACTTC. This codes for CASSVGTGTTHEQYF.

The V call is TRBV5-4, the J call TRBJ2-7, with TRBD2 identical over 11 bases. V lost 4 bases, J lost 2 bases, and 11 bases stayed unmatched. The CDR3 contains 17 residues. Germline V lookup: CDR1 SGHNT, CDR2 YYREEE (reference sequence). As DNA, the CDR3 is TGTGCCAGCAGCACGGGACTAGCGGAAATCACCCCCTACGAGCAGTACTTC. Encoded protein: CASSTGLAEITPYEQYF. The full variable domain, with the rest looked up from reference TRBV5-4 and TRBJ2-7, is ETGVTQSPTHLIKTRGQQVTLRCSSQSGHNTVSWYQQALGQGPQFIFQYYREEENGRGNFPPRFSGLQFPNYSSELNVNALELDDSALYLCASSTGLAEITPYEQYFGPGTRLTVT.

The rearrangement links TRBV21-1 to TRBJ1-3; TRBD1, the D gene given by the table, was not confirmed from the DNA. TRBV21-1 is a recognized pseudogene. The CDR3 is 17 residues long. CDR3 protein: CASSKEGQGFSGNTIYF. In nucleotides, the CDR3 is TGTGCCAGCAGCAAAGAGGGACAGGGTTTCTCTGGAAACACCATATATTTT.

The chain carries TRBV5-1 and TRBJ2-5; 8 bases line up with TRBD2. V was clipped by 0 bases and J by 2 bases; unmatched bases: 12. The CDR3 spans 18 residues. In germline, CDR1 is SGHRS, CDR2 YFSETQ. CDR3 in amino acids: CASSLGIRREATQETQYF. CDR3 nucleotide sequence: TGCGCCAGCAGCTTGGGCATAAGGCGGGAGGCGACGCAAGAGACCCAGTACTTC.

The rearrangement joins TRBV6-5 to TRBJ1-1; D remains unclear. Trimming pared 9 bases from V and 5 bases from J, leaving 10 bases between. Germline CDR1 is MNHEY and CDR2 is SVGAGI. The CDR3 is 11 residues long. The CDR3 DNA follows: TGTGCCAGTGAGGTTGGGACTGAAGCTTTCTTT. Its translation is CASEVGTEAFF.

CDR3 sequence (DNA): TGTGCCAGCGTCCTAGCGGGGAGCTCCTACAATGAGCAGTTCTTC. Protein sequence: CASVLAGSSYNEQFF. This sequence joins TRBV5-4 and TRBJ2-1, with 9 bases that match TRBD2. J lost 0 bases, V lost 7 bases, and 5 bases had no gene match. The CDR3 covers 15 residues. The germline V gene has CDR1 SGHNT and CDR2 YYREEE (reference sequence).